These 22 T cell receptor beta chains were sequenced from one sample in a study of blood T cell repertoires in COVID-19. TCRdb's copy holds only in-frame clones and misses some; the assay was immunoSEQ multiplex PCR. The sample lists roughly 260,000 clones, around nine tenths occurring once. The sample taken for sequencing was peripheral blood. The source of these receptors is a woman in her thirties or forties who had recovered from COVID-19.

V gene TRBV7-2 combines with J gene TRBJ2-3; TRBD2 matches at 9 bases. Trimming at V came to 2 bases and at J to 2 bases, leaving 8 bases not matched to a gene. The CDR3 totals 17 residues. CDR1 and CDR2 (germline): SGHTA, FQGNSA. CDR3 sequence reads: CASSLSLAGPVTDTQYF. DNA of the CDR3: TGTGCCAGCAGCTTATCCCTAGCGGGGCCCGTCACAGATACGCAGTATTTT. The whole variable domain, filled in from reference TRBV7-2 and TRBJ2-3, reads GAGVSQSPSNKVTEKGKDVELRCDPISGHTALYWYRQSLGQGLEFLIYFQGNSAPDKSGLPSDRFSAERTGGSVSTLTIQRTQQEDSAVYLCASSLSLAGPVTDTQYFGPGTRLTVL.

Points on this clone: Other DNA sequences in the same sample also yield this CDR3. The V gene is TRBV6-2 or TRBV6-3, the J gene TRBJ2-7; TRBD1 matches at 8 bases. The V segment lost 2 bases and the J segment 2 bases; nucleotides outside the gene matches: 5. This CDR3 is built from 15 residues. Looked up from germline, CDR1 is MNHEY and CDR2 is SVGEGT. The CDR3 sequence: CASSYPGQGAYEQYF. The CDR3 DNA reads TGTGCCAGCAGTTACCCCGGACAGGGTGCCTACGAGCAGTACTTC.

The chain employs TRBV18 and TRBJ1-1; D gene uncertain. The germline gives CDR1 KGHSH, CDR2 LQKENI. This CDR3 is 15 amino acids long. With 5 bases removed from V and 1 base from J, the gap between germline ends came to 14 bases. The CDR3 sequence is CASSFPSGKNTEAFF. CDR3 bases: TGTGCCAGCTCATTCCCTTCGGGAAAGAACACTGAAGCTTTCTTT.

This rearrangement joins TRBV19 to TRBJ2-5; 15 positions match TRBD2. The CDR3 is made up of 15 amino acids. From germline, CDR1 is LNHDA and CDR2 SQIVND (reference sequence). Germline trimming cut 9 bases from V and 3 bases from J; bases unmatched to any gene: 5. CDR3 sequence: CASGTSGGWKETQYF. CDR3 bases: TGTGCCAGCGGGACTAGCGGGGGGTGGAAAGAGACCCAGTACTTC. Full variable domain (remainder filled in from reference TRBV19 and TRBJ2-5): DGGITQSPKYLFRKEGQNVTLSCEQNLNHDAMYWYRQDPGQGLRLIYYSQIVNDFQKGDIAEGYSVSREKKESFPLTVTSAQKNPTAFYLCASGTSGGWKETQYFGPGTRLLVL.

The V gene is TRBV20-1, the J gene TRBJ2-1, with 9 bases matching TRBD2. The CDR3 sequence is 15 residues long. The germline gives CDR1 DFQATT, CDR2 SNEGSKA (reference sequence). With 3 bases clipped from V and 4 bases from J, the junction kept 7 bases outside the gene matches. The CDR3 DNA follows: TGCAGTGCTAGTACGGCGGGAGGGGATTACAATGAGCAGTTCTTC. Residues: CSASTAGGDYNEQFF.

The rearrangement uses TRBV18 and TRBJ2-7; 7 bases fit TRBD1. The CDR3 is 15 residues long. Germline V gives CDR1 KGHSH, CDR2 LQKENI. After removal of 4 bases from V and 5 bases from J, the junction contained 11 bases not matched to a gene. This chain's CDR3 is CASSLLPGQANEQYF. The DNA of the CDR3 is TGTGCCAGCTCACTACTCCCTGGACAGGCTAACGAGCAGTACTTC.

The gene calls are TRBV13 and TRBJ1-1, with 7 bases that match TRBD1. CDR3 length: 16 amino acids. With V trimmed by 5 bases and J by 1 base, 10 bases remained unmatched. The germline CDR1 and CDR2 sequences are PRHDT and FYEKMQ (reference sequence). CDR3: CASSPEQGRRNTEAFF. The CDR3 DNA follows: TGTGCCAGCAGCCCGGAACAGGGGCGGCGGAACACTGAAGCTTTCTTT.

This chain connects TRBV4-2 to TRBJ2-1; TRBD1 matches at 10 bases. The germline V gene encodes CDR1 LGHNA and CDR2 YNFKEQ. This CDR3 is built from 16 residues. The J segment lost 0 bases and the V segment lost 4 bases, leaving 3 bases of the junction unmatched. CDR3 DNA sequence: TGTGCCAGCAGCCGGGGGACAGGGGTCTCCTACAATGAGCAGTTCTTC. The encoded protein is CASSRGTGVSYNEQFF.

Written as DNA, the CDR3 is TGTGCCAGCAGTTTGGGAGGGTTCCACGAGCAGTACTTC. Residues: CASSLGGFHEQYF. The V call is TRBV28, the J call TRBJ2-7, with 7 bases lining up with TRBD2. The CDR3 is 13 amino acids. Germline CDR1 reads MDHEN; CDR2 reads SYDVKM. V lost 3 bases and J lost 5; bases outside the gene matches: 4. Variable domain in full (rest from reference TRBV28 and TRBJ2-7): DVKVTQSSRYLVKRTGEKVFLECVQDMDHENMFWYRQDPGLGLRLIYFSYDVKMKEKGDIPEGYSVSREKKERFSLILESASTNQTSMYLCASSLGGFHEQYFGPGTRLTVT.

The rearrangement links TRBV29-1 to TRBJ2-1; the D is unclear. Germline CDR1 is SQVTM and CDR2 is ANQGSEA. Trimming pared 4 bases from V and 12 bases from J, leaving 10 bases between. The CDR3 loop spans 10 amino acids. The CDR3 bases are TGCAGCGTTGTAGACGCCGGGCAGTTCTTC. Protein: CSVVDAGQFF.

This chain connects TRBV3-1 (or the pseudogene TRBV3-2) to TRBJ1-3; no firm D call. Germline loops: CDR1 LGHDT, CDR2 YNNKEL (reference sequence). This CDR3 is built from 16 residues. The ends were cut back, 7 bases at V and 2 bases at J, with 18 bases in the middle. In DNA, the CDR3 is TGTGCCAGCACCCTGGTGGCAGAGGAACCTGGAAACACCATATATTTT. This gives the protein CASTLVAEEPGNTIYF.

J is TRBJ1-1 and V is TRBV3-1 (or the pseudogene TRBV3-2); TRBD1 aligns across 10 bases. CDR1 LGHDT and CDR2 YNNKEL come from the germline V gene (reference sequence). V was pared by 4 bases and J by 0 bases, with 8 bases of the junction left unmatched. There are 17 residues in the CDR3. CDR3 nucleotide sequence: TGTGCCAGCAGCCCCCCCAAGGGACAGGGGATGAACACTGAAGCTTTCTTT. Translated, it gives CASSPPKGQGMNTEAFF.

V usage is TRBV19 and J usage is TRBJ2-7, with D perhaps matching TRBD2 (6 bases). The CDR3 contains 15 residues. Between the trimmed V and J ends, which lost 4 bases and 2 bases, there was a span of 15 bases. The germline V gene encodes CDR1 LNHDA and CDR2 SQIVND (reference sequence). CDR3 in amino acids: CASSTNLGGTYEQYF. CDR3 nucleotides: TGTGCCAGTAGTACAAACCTGGGGGGAACCTACGAGCAGTACTTC. The whole variable domain, filled in from reference TRBV19 and TRBJ2-7, reads DGGITQSPKYLFRKEGQNVTLSCEQNLNHDAMYWYRQDPGQGLRLIYYSQIVNDFQKGDIAEGYSVSREKKESFPLTVTSAQKNPTAFYLCASSTNLGGTYEQYFGPGTRLTVT.

The chain carries TRBV7-2 and TRBJ2-3; a possible D gene is TRBD2 (5 bases). The V end was cut by 5 bases, the J end by 0 bases, with 15 bases between. Germline values: CDR1 SGHTA, CDR2 FQGNSA. The CDR3 has 16 residues. CDR3 sequence reads: CASSIGIARSTDTQYF. CDR3 nucleotides: TGTGCCAGCAGCATCGGGATCGCCAGAAGCACAGATACGCAGTATTTT.

This chain joins TRBV15 and TRBJ2-2, with D unclear. The V end lost 0 bases, the J end lost 4 bases, and 6 bases lay between the germline ends. The CDR3 has 14 amino acids. Germline CDR1 is LNHNV and CDR2 is YYDKDF (reference sequence). CDR3 residues: CATSRDLSTGELFF. The CDR3 bases are TGTGCCACCAGCAGAGATCTTAGCACCGGGGAGCTGTTTTTT.

V and J are TRBV7-9 and TRBJ2-3, with D perhaps matching TRBD2 (5 bases). Looked up from germline, CDR1 is SEHNR and CDR2 is FQNEAQ (reference sequence). The CDR3 contains 12 residues. V dropped 4 bases and J dropped 5 bases, with 7 bases sitting between them. CDR3 nucleotide sequence: TGTGCCAGCAGCTACGGGGTAGATACGCAGTATTTT. Translated, it gives CASSYGVDTQYF.

This rearrangement joins TRBV28 to TRBJ1-2; weak D call: TRBD1 (6 bases). CDR1 is MDHEN and CDR2 is SYDVKM in the germline V gene. CDR3 length: 15 amino acids. V was shortened by 3 bases and J by 7 bases, with 18 bases between the two germline ends. CDR3 sequence reads: CASSFMVAGARGYTF. The CDR3 DNA sequence: TGTGCCAGCAGTTTTATGGTGGCAGGGGCACGTGGCTACACCTTC.

This clone was seen a few times. The V and J genes are TRBV18 and TRBJ1-5; possibly TRBD1 for D (6 bases). CDR3 size: 15 residues. The germline V and J ends were trimmed by 5 bases and 4 bases, with 15 bases remaining between them. CDR1 and CDR2 from the germline V gene are KGHSH and LQKENI. The CDR3 DNA reads TGTGCCAGCTCAGCAGTCCGGGACAAGAATCAGCCCCAGCATTTT. This encodes CASSAVRDKNQPQHF.

This sequence joins TRBV5-8 and TRBJ1-2; D might be TRBD1 (5 bases). Trimming removed 2 bases from V and 8 bases from J, with 16 bases in between. Germline loops: CDR1 SGHTS, CDR2 YDEGEE. This CDR3 is built from 14 residues. The chain's CDR3 is CASSFSRGEVGYTF. The CDR3 coding sequence is TGTGCCAGCAGCTTCAGTCGGGGGGAGGTCGGCTACACCTTC. Looking up the rest from reference TRBV5-8 and TRBJ1-2 gives the full variable domain: EAGVTQSPTHLIKTRGQQATLRCSPISGHTSVYWYQQALGLGLQFLLWYDEGEERNRGNFPPRFSGRQFPNYSSELNVNALELEDSALYLCASSFSRGEVGYTFGSGTRLTVV.

The J gene is TRBJ2-7, the V gene TRBV7-8; TRBD1 aligns across 11 bases. The CDR3 totals 16 residues. V shed 4 bases, J shed 0 bases, and the junction held 5 bases outside the gene matches. Germline CDR1 is SGHVS and CDR2 is FQNEAQ. CDR3 sequence: CASSWGQGVISYEQYF. DNA for the CDR3: TGTGCCAGCAGCTGGGGACAGGGGGTAATCTCCTACGAGCAGTACTTC.

This clone was seen only once. The V call is TRBV27, the J call TRBJ1-6, with 8 positions matching TRBD1. Germline V gene sequence: CDR1 MNHEY, CDR2 SMNVEV (reference sequence). The CDR3 runs to 16 residues. The ends lost 0 bases at V and 7 bases at J; junction bases unmatched: 5. The CDR3 sequence: CASSLSSGTGNSPLHF. CDR3 coding DNA: TGTGCCAGCAGTTTATCTTCGGGGACAGGCAATTCACCCCTCCACTTT.

This chain connects TRBV5-4 to TRBJ2-7; 11 positions match TRBD2. CDR3 length equals 18 residues. Trimming cost V 4 bases and J 4 bases; bases outside gene matches: 16. Germline values: CDR1 SGHNT, CDR2 YYREEE (reference sequence). CDR3 sequence (DNA): TGTGCCAGCAGCCCGACTAGCGGGGCGTTGTTGAAAAATTACGAGCAGTACTTC. Protein sequence: CASSPTSGALLKNYEQYF.